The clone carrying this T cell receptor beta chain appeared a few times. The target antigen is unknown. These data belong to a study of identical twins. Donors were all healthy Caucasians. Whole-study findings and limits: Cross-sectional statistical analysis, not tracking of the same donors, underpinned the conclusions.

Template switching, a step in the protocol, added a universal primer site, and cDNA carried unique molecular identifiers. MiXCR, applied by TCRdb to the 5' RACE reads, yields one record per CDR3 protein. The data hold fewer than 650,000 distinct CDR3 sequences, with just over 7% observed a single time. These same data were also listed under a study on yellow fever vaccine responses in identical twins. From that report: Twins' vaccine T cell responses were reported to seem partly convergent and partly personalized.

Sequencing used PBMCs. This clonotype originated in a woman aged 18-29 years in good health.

CDR3 coding DNA: TGTGCCAGCAGCCAAGTTATGGGAGCCACTCTGAACACTGAAGCTTTCTTT. Residues: CASSQVMGATLNTEAFF. The V call is TRBV3-1, the J call TRBJ1-1; no clear D. CDR3 length: 17 amino acids. The V and J ends lost 1 base and 0 bases respectively, with 15 bases between them. Germline V gene sequence: CDR1 LGHDT, CDR2 YNNKEL (reference sequence).